This entry lists 32 T cell receptor beta chains sequenced from one sample in a study of shared clonotypes between healthy human individuals. The data were produced by immunoSEQ multiplex PCR, yet TCRdb's version contains in-frame clones alone and is incomplete. Here the sample spans about 1.1 million clones, 70% to 85% being singletons. Material for sequencing was memory CD4+ T cells from PBMCs. Documented subset: CD45RA-negative fraction. The source is a man between 18 and 35 years old in good health. Some clones in this sample may be carry-over from other donors' samples.

This clone was counted only a few times. Written as DNA, the CDR3 is TGTGCCAGCAGCCGACAGGGAGGCGATGAGCAGTTCTTC. It is translated as CASSRQGGDEQFF. The chain is built from TRBV6-4 and TRBJ2-1; perhaps TRBD1 as D (7 bases). The CDR3 covers 13 residues. Per germline, CDR1 MRHNA and CDR2 SNTAGT. Deletions cut 6 bases from V and 8 bases from J, with 14 bases between.

The gene calls are TRBV2 and TRBJ1-3, with no clear D. V dropped 6 bases and J dropped 2 bases, with 20 bases sitting between them. Germline-derived CDR1 and CDR2 are SNHLY and FYNNEI. CDR3 length: 17 amino acids. DNA for the CDR3: TGTGCCAGCAGATCTTCTCTCACCGAGAGGACTGGAAACACCATATATTTT. Translating gives CASRSSLTERTGNTIYF.

In regard to this clone: Given a much more abundant clone one base away, this may be a read error. The J gene is TRBJ2-5, the V gene TRBV25-1; D is undetermined. Trimming removed 0 bases from V and 4 bases from J, with 15 bases in between. CDR1 is MGHDK and CDR2 is SYGVNS in the germline V gene. CDR3 length: 16 residues. As DNA, the CDR3 is TGTGCCAGCAGTGAATACGACTCTGGCAGAAGAGAGACCCAGTACTTC. Translated, it gives CASSEYDSGRRETQYF.

The V call is TRBV6-4, the J call TRBJ2-1, with D possibly being TRBD1 (6 bases). The CDR3 loop spans 17 amino acids. The V end was cut by 5 bases, the J end by 6 bases, with 23 bases between. The germline V gene encodes CDR1 MRHNA and CDR2 SNTAGT. The CDR3 loop reads CASSLGAGDTRGNEQFF. CDR3 bases: TGTGCCAGCAGTTTGGGGGCAGGGGACACTAGAGGCAATGAGCAGTTCTTC.

V gene TRBV4-1 combines with J gene TRBJ1-3; 8 bases line up with TRBD1. V was clipped by 0 bases and J by 0 bases; unmatched bases: 10. The CDR3 covers 19 residues. Germline values: CDR1 MGHRA, CDR2 YSYEKL. In nucleotides, the CDR3 is TGCGCCAGCAGCCAAGAAAGAGCCAGACAGGGGCCCTCTGGAAACACCATATATTTT. This sequence encodes CASSQERARQGPSGNTIYF.

The chain combines TRBV5-1 with TRBJ1-4, with D perhaps matching TRBD1 (5 bases). V lost 3 bases to trimming and J lost 0 bases, with 9 bases between them. The CDR3 runs 15 residues. Per the germline V gene, CDR1 is SGHRS and CDR2 is YFSETQ. The CDR3 reads CASSWDFATNEKLFF. CDR3 nucleotides: TGCGCCAGCAGCTGGGACTTTGCAACTAATGAAAAACTGTTTTTT.

Of note for this clone: A far larger clone is off by one base, so a read error is likely. Other DNA sequences in this sample translate to the same CDR3. The gene calls are TRBV28 and TRBJ2-5; possibly TRBD2 for D (7 bases). Trimming removed 5 bases at V and 7 bases at J, with 17 bases between. The CDR3 is 14 residues long. Germline CDR1 reads MDHEN; CDR2 reads SYDVKM. For the CDR3, the DNA is TGTGCCAGCAGTATCCCGGGGGGACAACGGACCCAGTACTTC. This gives the protein CASSIPGGQRTQYF.

The chain employs TRBV9 and TRBJ2-3, with 10 bases matching TRBD1. CDR1 is SGDLS and CDR2 is YYNGEE in the germline V gene. After removal of 4 bases from V and 1 base from J, the junction contained 6 bases not matched to a gene. There are 16 residues in the CDR3. The CDR3 is CASSPRQGAGTDTQYF. The CDR3 DNA reads TGTGCCAGCAGCCCACGACAGGGGGCAGGCACAGATACGCAGTATTTT.

The CDR3 loop reads CASSSSSTVYEQYF. CDR3 nucleotide sequence: TGCGCCAGCAGCTCATCCTCGACAGTCTACGAGCAGTACTTC. This chain links TRBV5-1 with TRBJ2-7; TRBD1 is a possible D gene (5 bases). The CDR3 is 14 residues long. Germline loops: CDR1 SGHRS, CDR2 YFSETQ. Trimming took off 3 bases at V and 3 bases at J, with 13 bases between the two ends.

The CDR3 sequence is CASSRRDMDPHEQYF. The CDR3 coding sequence is TGTGCCAGCTCCCGTCGCGACATGGATCCTCACGAGCAGTACTTC. The chain joins TRBV18 to TRBJ2-7; D not resolved. CDR1 is KGHSH and CDR2 is LQKENI in the germline V gene. The CDR3 totals 15 residues. Trimming took 6 bases from V and 5 from J, leaving 20 bases between them.

CDR3 residues: CAIGPDSGDEQYF. DNA for the CDR3: TGTGCCATCGGCCCCGATTCGGGGGACGAGCAGTACTTC. The rearrangement joins TRBV28 to TRBJ2-7, with D maybe TRBD2 (6 bases). Per the germline V gene, CDR1 is MDHEN and CDR2 is SYDVKM. V shed 10 bases and J shed 5 bases, with 18 bases lying between them. CDR3 length: 13 amino acids. Full variable domain (missing parts from reference TRBV28 and TRBJ2-7): DVKVTQSSRYLVKRTGEKVFLECVQDMDHENMFWYRQDPGLGLRLIYFSYDVKMKEKGDIPEGYSVSREKKERFSLILESASTNQTSMYLCAIGPDSGDEQYFGPGTRLTVT.

The chain has TRBV5-1 and TRBJ1-3; the D is unclear. CDR3 length: 15 residues. The germline V gene encodes CDR1 SGHRS and CDR2 YFSETQ. Deletions cut 4 bases from V and 10 bases from J, with 21 bases between. This CDR3 is CASSGGSSFPGTIYF. CDR3 coding DNA: TGCGCCAGCAGCGGAGGCAGTTCATTTCCCGGGACCATATATTTT.

This clone was picked up a small number of times. The V gene is TRBV30, the J gene TRBJ1-1; the D gene is possibly TRBD1 (6 bases). This CDR3 spans 11 amino acids. Germline CDR1 reads GTSNPN; CDR2 reads SVGIG (reference sequence). V lost 3 bases, J lost 11 bases, and 13 bases lay in between. The CDR3 reads CAWRRTGAAFF. In DNA, the CDR3 is TGTGCCTGGAGACGGACGGGGGCGGCTTTCTTT.

The genes are TRBV7-2 and TRBJ2-3, with 8 bases identical to TRBD2. Germline V lookup: CDR1 SGHTA, CDR2 FQGNSA. Trimming at V came to 3 bases and at J to 0 bases, leaving 5 bases not matched to a gene. The CDR3 loop spans 16 amino acids. CDR3 DNA: TGTGCCAGCAGCTTCCTAGCGGGTAGAAGCACAGATACGCAGTATTTT. Amino acids: CASSFLAGRSTDTQYF.

The rearrangement links TRBV2 to TRBJ2-5; possible D gene TRBD1, 5 bases. CDR1 is SNHLY and CDR2 is FYNNEI in the germline V gene. Trimming removed 2 bases from V and 4 bases from J, with 14 bases in between. The CDR3 has 15 residues. The CDR3 reads CASSEWSRTGETQYF. CDR3 DNA: TGTGCCAGCAGTGAATGGTCCCGTACAGGAGAGACCCAGTACTTC.

This chain connects TRBV7-2 to TRBJ1-2; 8 positions match TRBD1. Looked up from germline, CDR1 is SGHTA and CDR2 is FQGNSA. Trimming took 5 bases from V and 1 from J; bases not matched to a gene: 3. The CDR3 runs to 14 residues. CDR3 loop: CASSPTGGNYGYTF. The CDR3 DNA is TGTGCCAGCAGCCCTACAGGGGGTAACTATGGCTACACCTTC.

CDR3: CASSQVHLAGGPGANEQFF. CDR3 DNA: TGTGCCAGCAGCCAAGTTCACCTAGCGGGAGGGCCGGGTGCCAATGAGCAGTTCTTC. This chain links TRBV4-2 with TRBJ2-1, with TRBD2 matching over 12 bases. V dropped 1 base and J dropped 6; count of bases not matched to a gene: 13. CDR1 is LGHNA and CDR2 is YNFKEQ in the germline V gene. The CDR3 spans 19 residues.

The chain employs TRBV18 and TRBJ1-4; D remains ambiguous. Per germline, CDR1 KGHSH and CDR2 LQKENI. This CDR3 has 15 amino acids. The DNA of the CDR3 is TGTGCGGCTTCGTTTACGGGGAACTCCAATGAAAAACTGTTTTTT. This translates into CAASFTGNSNEKLFF. Full variable domain (rest looked up from reference TRBV18 and TRBJ1-4): NAGVMQNPRHLVRRRGQEARLRCSPMKGHSHVYWYRQLPEEGLKFMVYLQKENIIDESGMPKERFSAEFPKEGPSILRIQQVVRGDSAAYFCAASFTGNSNEKLFFGSGTQLSVL.

This chain joins TRBV5-8 and TRBJ2-7; tentatively, D is TRBD1 or TRBD2 (5 bases each). The germline V gene has CDR1 SGHTS and CDR2 YDEGEE. V was trimmed by 4 bases and J by 6 bases, leaving 11 bases between them. The CDR3 sequence is 12 residues long. The CDR3: CASSRGPGEQYF. The DNA for the CDR3 is TGTGCCAGCAGCCGGGGACCTGGCGAGCAGTACTTC.

The sample holds a few counts of this clone. Compared with germline, one end of the junction differs, possibly owing to a read error. The V and J genes are TRBV11-3 and TRBJ1-3; D is uncertain. The CDR3 has 13 amino acids. Germline-derived CDR1 and CDR2 are SGHNT and YENEEA. The CDR3 spells CASSSSPGNTIYF. In nucleotides, the CDR3 is TGTGCCAGCAGCTCCTCGCCTGGGAACACCATATATTTT.

CDR3 DNA: TGTGCCACCGGACAGGGGGCGATTGGCTACACCTTC. Amino acids: CATGQGAIGYTF. V gene TRBV7-3 combines with J gene TRBJ1-2; TRBD1 matches at 11 bases. The CDR3 runs to 12 residues. Germline CDR1 is SGHTA and CDR2 is FQGTGA. With V trimmed by 10 bases and J by 7 bases, 5 bases remained unmatched. The complete variable domain, with remaining parts taken from reference TRBV7-3 and TRBJ1-2, reads GAGVSQTPSNKVTEKGKYVELRCDPISGHTALYWYRQSLGQGPEFLIYFQGTGAADDSGLPNDRFFAVRPEGSVSTLKIQRTERGDSAVYLCATGQGAIGYTFGSGTRLTVV.

This clone was detected once. V and J are TRBV5-1 and TRBJ2-5, with D possibly TRBD2 on 5 matching bases. This CDR3 has 15 residues. Trimming took off 3 bases at V and 1 base at J, with 13 bases between the two ends. Germline V CDR1 and CDR2: SGHRS, YFSETQ. This CDR3 is CASSSSAALQETQYF. The DNA of the CDR3 is TGCGCCAGCAGCTCATCAGCGGCGCTCCAAGAGACCCAGTACTTC.

This sequence joins TRBV21-1 and TRBJ1-2. TRBV21-1 represents a pseudogene. This CDR3 region has 11 residues. The CDR3 nucleotides read TGTGCCAGCAGCAAAGGAGATGGCTACACCTTC. Amino acids: CASSKGDGYTF.

The chain has TRBV5-1 and TRBJ2-5; D is unclear. Deletions cut 0 bases from V and 10 bases from J, with 16 bases between. The germline gives CDR1 SGHRS, CDR2 YFSETQ. The length of the CDR3 is 14 residues. CDR3: CASSLARPPSSQYF. In nucleotides, the CDR3 is TGCGCCAGCAGCTTGGCTCGCCCGCCATCTAGCCAGTACTTC.

The V call is TRBV25-1, the J call TRBJ1-6, with unresolved D. The V end was cut by 5 bases, the J end by 10 bases, with 9 bases between. The CDR3 extends over 12 amino acids. Germline values: CDR1 MGHDK, CDR2 SYGVNS. The CDR3 protein is CASSPRGSPLHF. CDR3 coding DNA: TGTGCCAGCAGTCCCCGAGGGTCACCCCTCCACTTT.

This clone was observed a single time. The chain joins TRBV7-3 to TRBJ2-1; D uncertain. V shed 2 bases and J shed 10 bases, with 9 bases lying between them. The CDR3 totals 12 residues. CDR1 is SGHTA, CDR2 FQGTGA, per germline. The CDR3 sequence is CASSLDTGEQFF. As DNA, the CDR3 is TGTGCCAGCAGCTTAGATACGGGCGAGCAGTTCTTC. Together with reference TRBV7-3 and TRBJ2-1, the CDR3 gives the full variable domain: GAGVSQTPSNKVTEKGKYVELRCDPISGHTALYWYRQSLGQGPEFLIYFQGTGAADDSGLPNDRFFAVRPEGSVSTLKIQRTERGDSAVYLCASSLDTGEQFFGPGTRLTVL.

J is TRBJ2-2 and V is TRBV5-1; maybe TRBD2 (5 bases). Germline lookup yields CDR1 SGHRS and CDR2 YFSETQ. Deletions cut 7 bases from V and 6 bases from J, with 16 bases between. The CDR3 length is 14 residues. The DNA for the CDR3 is TGCGCCAGCTATATGGGAGATCGGGCCGGGGAGCTGTTTTTT. Residues: CASYMGDRAGELFF.

The rearrangement uses TRBV19 and TRBJ1-2; 8 bases match TRBD1. The V gene end was trimmed by 3 bases and the J gene end by 1 base; junction bases not matched to a gene: 7. In germline, CDR1 is LNHDA, CDR2 SQIVND (reference sequence). CDR3 size: 16 residues. DNA for the CDR3: TGTGCCAGTAGTATCACCGGGGACAGGTATAACTATGGCTACACCTTC. Translation: CASSITGDRYNYGYTF.

The chain employs TRBV11-3 and TRBJ2-1; D ambiguous. From germline, CDR1 is SGHNT and CDR2 YENEEA. The CDR3 is made up of 13 amino acids. Trimming pared 4 bases from V and 0 bases from J, leaving 4 bases between. The CDR3 DNA is TGTGCCAGCAGCTCGGCCTCCTACAATGAGCAGTTCTTC. Encoded protein: CASSSASYNEQFF. Supplemented by reference TRBV11-3 and TRBJ2-1, the full variable domain reads EAGVVQSPRYKIIEKKQPVAFWCNPISGHNTLYWYLQNLGQGPELLIRYENEEAVDDSQLPKDRFSAERLKGVDSTLKIQPAELGDSAVYLCASSSASYNEQFFGPGTRLTVL.

The chain employs TRBV28 and TRBJ2-7; the D gene could be TRBD1 or TRBD2 (5 bases each). This CDR3 has 15 amino acids. Between the trimmed V and J ends, which lost 2 bases and 0 bases, there was a span of 11 bases. Germline assignment: CDR1 MDHEN and CDR2 SYDVKM. The CDR3 spells CASSLGGSHSYEQYF. DNA of the CDR3: TGTGCCAGCAGTTTAGGGGGTTCCCACTCCTACGAGCAGTACTTC. The variable domain in full, with the rest retrieved from reference TRBV28 and TRBJ2-7, is DVKVTQSSRYLVKRTGEKVFLECVQDMDHENMFWYRQDPGLGLRLIYFSYDVKMKEKGDIPEGYSVSREKKERFSLILESASTNQTSMYLCASSLGGSHSYEQYFGPGTRLTVT.

The chain is built from TRBV9 and TRBJ2-7; D gene uncertain. V was trimmed by 1 base and J by 6 bases, leaving 14 bases between them. Germline loops: CDR1 SGDLS, CDR2 YYNGEE. The CDR3 covers 14 residues. CDR3 amino acids: CASSVSGRFSEQYF. In DNA form, the CDR3 reads TGTGCCAGCAGCGTATCGGGTCGGTTTAGCGAGCAGTACTTC.

This sequence joins TRBV4-1 and TRBJ1-2, with D hard to call. This CDR3 is built from 15 residues. Germline lookup yields CDR1 MGHRA and CDR2 YSYEKL. Trimming took 0 bases from V and 1 from J, leaving 9 bases between them. The CDR3, as DNA: TGCGCCAGCAGCCAAGAGGGTTCGATTAACTATGGCTACACCTTC. Translation: CASSQEGSINYGYTF.